This T cell receptor beta chain was sequenced for a study of CD8 T cells in ankylosing spondylitis. General study findings and limits: Several highly homologous variants made up a TCR beta motif, and this motif appeared characteristic of ankylosing spondylitis blood. Some motif variants had been reported before (in reactive arthritis synovial fluid and blood). The disease-linked clones had a CD8+ phenotype and low blood frequencies. Clones linked to disease were reported to show significant enrichment in matched ankylosing spondylitis synovial fluid.

Libraries of TCR beta came from quantitative 5'-RACE with molecular barcodes. MiXCR, applied by TCRdb to the 5' RACE reads, yields one record per CDR3 protein. The repertoire holds fewer than 550,000 distinct CDR3 sequences, about 5.4% seen once, with roughly 3.3% in the top ten. This CDR3 has 14 amino acids. Looked up from germline, CDR1 is LGHNA and CDR2 is YSLEER. Trimming took off 3 bases at V and 3 bases at J, with 10 bases between the two ends. This clonotype was observed many times. Antigen unknown. Input material: blood, either unsorted or a sorted T cell fraction (not recorded which). This sequence was found in a male donor with ankylosing spondylitis. The genes are TRBV4-3 and TRBJ2-3, with unresolved D. Here the CDR3 DNA reads TGCGCCAGCAGCCACACAGAGAGGACAGATACGCAGTATTTT. Its protein is CASSHTERTDTQYF.